This T cell receptor (beta chain) derives from a study of cytomegalovirus exposure and HLA in healthy donors. V gave up 4 bases and J gave up 5 bases; unmatched junction bases: 8. Per germline, CDR1 MDHEN and CDR2 SYDVKM. The length of the CDR3 is 16 residues. Generated by immunoSEQ multiplex PCR, the TCRdb table keeps only in-frame clones and is missing some. The table has some 150,000 clones, 85% to 90% seen once; the top ten hold roughly 7.7%. The donors were part of the validation cohort, which consisted of under 150 subjects and was separate from the first cohort of 666 subjects. This rearrangement joins TRBV28 to TRBJ2-5; 12 bases line up with TRBD2. The sequence was obtained from a woman in her late teens or twenties in good health and CMV-seropositive. What was sequenced was PBMCs. The CDR3 loop reads CASSSSSGRAGETQYF. CDR3 DNA sequence: TGTGCCAGCAGTTCCTCTAGCGGGAGGGCCGGGGAGACCCAGTACTTC.